The present T cell receptor beta chain was sequenced within a study of blood T cell repertoires in COVID-19. Clones were read by immunoSEQ multiplex PCR, and TCRdb kept only the in-frame ones, dropping some. Among 150,000 to 200,000 clones, roughly four fifths were seen once, and the ten largest hold about a tenth. V gave up 5 bases and J gave up 1 base, with 9 bases separating them. Germline loops: CDR1 SSHAT, CDR2 FNYEAQ (reference sequence). This CDR3 contains 15 residues. This TCR derives from a human donor in a cohort sampled during active COVID-19. Sequencing input: peripheral blood. The chain is built from TRBV7-7 and TRBJ2-6, with D hard to call. The chain's CDR3 is CASSPSLSGANVLTF. DNA of the CDR3: TGTGCCAGCAGCCCGAGCTTATCTGGGGCCAACGTCCTGACTTTC.